This T cell receptor beta chain is drawn from a study of blood T cell repertoires in COVID-19. There are 14 residues in the CDR3. Trimming left V 4 bases short and J 9 bases short, with 20 bases between. Per the germline V gene, CDR1 is SGHNT and CDR2 is YYREEE (reference sequence). Generated by immunoSEQ multiplex PCR, the TCRdb table keeps only in-frame clones and is missing some. The sample consists of about 190,000 clones, around 80% of them appearing once. The chain uses TRBV5-4 and TRBJ2-7; tentative D call: TRBD1 (6 bases). The sequence came from an elderly woman with active or convalescent COVID-19. The sequenced sample was peripheral blood. The CDR3 DNA follows: TGTGCCAGCAGCCCCCGTCAGGGGAGAGGAGCGCAGTACTTC. Translation: CASSPRQGRGAQYF.